This passage covers 4 T cell receptor beta chains from one sample sequenced in a study of shared clonotypes between healthy human individuals. Only CD45RO-negative cells positively selected for CCR7 counted as naive CD8 cells, so terminally differentiated effector memory CD45RA+ cells were excluded. Method: immunoSEQ multiplex PCR; TCRdb's copy keeps in-frame clones and lacks some. The sample lists just over 2,000,000 clones; roughly 95% were seen once. Sequences were obtained from naive CD8+ T cells sorted from blood. The receptor set was obtained from a man aged 18 to 35 in good health.

The V and J genes are TRBV30 and TRBJ2-7, with 8 bases fitting TRBD2. V trimming: 5 bases; J trimming: 2 bases; junction bases outside the gene matches: 2. Germline values: CDR1 GTSNPN, CDR2 SVGIG (reference sequence). The CDR3 totals 12 residues. Here the CDR3 DNA reads TGTGCCTGGCAAGCGGGAGCCTACGAGCAGTACTTC. Its translation is CAWQAGAYEQYF. The whole variable domain, remainder taken from reference TRBV30 and TRBJ2-7, is SQTIHQWPATLVQPVGSPLSLECTVEGTSNPNLYWYRQAAGRGLQLLFYSVGIGQISSEVPQNLSASRPQDRQFILSSKKLLLSDSGFYLCAWQAGAYEQYFGPGTRLTVT.

The V gene is TRBV6-5, the J gene TRBJ1-1, with D unresolved. The CDR3 sequence is 13 residues long. Looked up from germline, CDR1 is MNHEY and CDR2 is SVGAGI. Trimming stripped 0 bases from V and 5 bases from J, with 7 bases between. DNA of the CDR3: TGTGCCAGCAGTTACTCTTTGTGGACTGAAGCTTTCTTT. Its protein product is CASSYSLWTEAFF.

The genes are TRBV6-5 and TRBJ2-3; D possibly uses TRBD1 or TRBD2 (5 bases each). Germline loops: CDR1 MNHEY, CDR2 SVGAGI. This CDR3 spans 15 amino acids. Trimming pared 4 bases from V and 3 bases from J, leaving 14 bases between. CDR3 in DNA: TGTGCCAGCAGTTCGCTCCGGGACCCGACAGATACGCAGTATTTT. Its protein is CASSSLRDPTDTQYF.

The rearrangement joins TRBV7-9 to TRBJ2-7; a weak D match, TRBD1 (6 bases). Germline assignment: CDR1 SEHNR and CDR2 FQNEAQ (reference sequence). The CDR3 spans 15 residues. V was pared by 4 bases and J by 2 bases, with 15 bases between. CDR3 protein: CASSYGQTGTYEQYF. The DNA of the CDR3 is TGTGCCAGCAGCTATGGACAGACCGGAACCTACGAGCAGTACTTC.